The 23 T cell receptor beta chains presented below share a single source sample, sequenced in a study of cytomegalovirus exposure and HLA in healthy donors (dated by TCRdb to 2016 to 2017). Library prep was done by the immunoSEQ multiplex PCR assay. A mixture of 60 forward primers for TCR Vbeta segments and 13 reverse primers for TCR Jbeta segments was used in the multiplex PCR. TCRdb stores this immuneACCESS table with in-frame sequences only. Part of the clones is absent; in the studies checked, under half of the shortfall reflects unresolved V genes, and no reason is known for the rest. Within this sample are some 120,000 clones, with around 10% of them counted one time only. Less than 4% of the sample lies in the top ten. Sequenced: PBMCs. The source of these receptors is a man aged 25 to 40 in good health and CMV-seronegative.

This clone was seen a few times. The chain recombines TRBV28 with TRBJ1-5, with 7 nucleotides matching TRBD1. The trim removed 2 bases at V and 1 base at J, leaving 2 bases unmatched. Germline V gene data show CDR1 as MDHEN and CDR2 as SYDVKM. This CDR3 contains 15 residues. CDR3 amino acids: CASSLQDRSNQPQHF. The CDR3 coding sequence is TGTGCCAGCAGTTTACAGGACAGGAGCAATCAGCCCCAGCATTTT.

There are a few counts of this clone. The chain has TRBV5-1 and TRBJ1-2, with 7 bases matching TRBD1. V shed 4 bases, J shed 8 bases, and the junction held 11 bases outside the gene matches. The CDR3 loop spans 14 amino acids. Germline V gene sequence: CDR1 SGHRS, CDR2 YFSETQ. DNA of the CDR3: TGCGCCAGCAGCCTTGGGACAGAGCTTCAGGGCTACACCTTC. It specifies CASSLGTELQGYTF.

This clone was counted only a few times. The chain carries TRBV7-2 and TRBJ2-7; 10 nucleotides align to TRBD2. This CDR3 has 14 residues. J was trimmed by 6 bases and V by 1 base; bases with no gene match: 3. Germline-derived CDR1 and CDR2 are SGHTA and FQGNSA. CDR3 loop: CASSLVAGGGEQYF. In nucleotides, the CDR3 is TGTGCCAGCAGCTTAGTAGCGGGAGGAGGCGAGCAGTACTTC.

In DNA form, the CDR3 reads TGTGCCAGCTCACCACCGCGCCTAGCGGGCACAGATACGCAGTATTTT. It codes for CASSPPRLAGTDTQYF. The V gene is TRBV18, the J gene TRBJ2-3, with 7 positions matching TRBD2. The CDR3 is 16 residues long. Germline trimming cut 0 bases from V and 1 base from J; bases unmatched to any gene: 4. From germline, CDR1 is KGHSH and CDR2 LQKENI.

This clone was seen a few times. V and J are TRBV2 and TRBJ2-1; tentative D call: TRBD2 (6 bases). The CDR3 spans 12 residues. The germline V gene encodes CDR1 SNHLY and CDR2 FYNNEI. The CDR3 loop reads CAGRIRRNEQFF. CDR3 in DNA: TGTGCAGGGAGGATTAGGAGGAATGAGCAGTTCTTC.

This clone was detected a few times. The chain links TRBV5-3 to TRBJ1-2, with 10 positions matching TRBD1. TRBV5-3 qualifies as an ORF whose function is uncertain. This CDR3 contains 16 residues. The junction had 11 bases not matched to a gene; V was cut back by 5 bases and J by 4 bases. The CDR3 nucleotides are TGTGCCAGAAGACGCTACAAGGACAGGGGGGGCTATGGCTACACCTTC. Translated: CARRRYKDRGGYGYTF.

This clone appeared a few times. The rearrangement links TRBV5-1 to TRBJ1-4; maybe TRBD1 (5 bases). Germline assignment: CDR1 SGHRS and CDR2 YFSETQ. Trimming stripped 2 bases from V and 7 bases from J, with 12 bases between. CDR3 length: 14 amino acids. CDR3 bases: TGCGCCAGCAGCTTTGGGGGGGGGAGTGAAAAACTGTTTTTT. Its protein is CASSFGGGSEKLFF.

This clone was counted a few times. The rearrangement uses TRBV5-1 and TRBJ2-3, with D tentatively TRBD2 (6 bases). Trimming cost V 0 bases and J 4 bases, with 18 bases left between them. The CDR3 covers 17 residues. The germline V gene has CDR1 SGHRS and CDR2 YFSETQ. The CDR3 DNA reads TGCGCCAGCAGCTTGGTAGGTAGCGGAGGACTCTCAGATACGCAGTATTTT. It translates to CASSLVGSGGLSDTQYF.

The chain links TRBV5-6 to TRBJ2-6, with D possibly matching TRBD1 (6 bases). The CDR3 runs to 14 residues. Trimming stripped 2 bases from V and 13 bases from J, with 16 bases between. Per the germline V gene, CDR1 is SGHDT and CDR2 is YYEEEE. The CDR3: CASSFGRTGRVLTF. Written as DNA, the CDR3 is TGTGCCAGCAGCTTTGGTAGAACAGGGCGGGTCCTGACTTTC.

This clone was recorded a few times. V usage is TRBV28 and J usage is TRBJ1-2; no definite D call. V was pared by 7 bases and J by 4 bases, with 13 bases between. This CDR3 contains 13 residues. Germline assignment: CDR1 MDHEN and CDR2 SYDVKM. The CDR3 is CASIGETSYGYTF. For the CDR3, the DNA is TGTGCCAGCATTGGGGAGACGAGCTATGGCTACACCTTC.

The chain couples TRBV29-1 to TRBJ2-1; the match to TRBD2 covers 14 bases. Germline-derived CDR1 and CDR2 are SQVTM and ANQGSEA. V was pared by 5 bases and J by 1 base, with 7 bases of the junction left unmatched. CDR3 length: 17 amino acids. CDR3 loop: CSVQGLAGVGSYNEQFF. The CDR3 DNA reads TGCAGCGTTCAGGGACTAGCGGGAGTTGGGTCCTACAATGAGCAGTTCTTC.

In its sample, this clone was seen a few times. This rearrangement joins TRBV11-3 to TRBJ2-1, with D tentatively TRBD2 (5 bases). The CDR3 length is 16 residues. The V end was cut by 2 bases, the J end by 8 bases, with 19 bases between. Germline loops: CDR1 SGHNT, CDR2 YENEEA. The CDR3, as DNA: TGTGCCAGCAGCTTACAGGCTGGGAGTCTTACAGATGAGCAGTTCTTC. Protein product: CASSLQAGSLTDEQFF.

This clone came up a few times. CDR3 region: CASSRRGNTEAFF. The DNA of the CDR3 is TGTGCCAGCAGTCGCAGAGGGAACACTGAAGCTTTCTTT. The rearrangement uses TRBV6-5 and TRBJ1-1; D gene unclear. From germline, CDR1 is MNHEY and CDR2 SVGAGI. The V and J ends lost 5 bases and 1 base respectively, with 8 bases between them. The CDR3 runs 13 residues.

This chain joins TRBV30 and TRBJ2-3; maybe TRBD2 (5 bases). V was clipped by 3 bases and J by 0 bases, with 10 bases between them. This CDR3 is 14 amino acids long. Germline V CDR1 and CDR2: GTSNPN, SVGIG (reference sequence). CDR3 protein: CAWSAGSSTDTQYF. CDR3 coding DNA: TGTGCCTGGAGCGCGGGTTCTAGCACAGATACGCAGTATTTT.

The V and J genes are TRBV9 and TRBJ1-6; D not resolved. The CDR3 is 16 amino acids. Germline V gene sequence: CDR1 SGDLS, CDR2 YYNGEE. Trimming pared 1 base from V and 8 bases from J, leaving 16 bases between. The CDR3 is CASSVRPSEVDSPLHF. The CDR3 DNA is TGTGCCAGCAGCGTACGACCTAGTGAGGTGGATTCACCCCTCCACTTT.

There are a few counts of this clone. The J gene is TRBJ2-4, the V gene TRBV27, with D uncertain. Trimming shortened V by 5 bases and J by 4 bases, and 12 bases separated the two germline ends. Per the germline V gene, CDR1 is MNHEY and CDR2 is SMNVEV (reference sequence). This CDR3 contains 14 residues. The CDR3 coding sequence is TGTGCCAGCAGTACCATGAACCAGAAAAACATTCAGTACTTC. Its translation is CASSTMNQKNIQYF.

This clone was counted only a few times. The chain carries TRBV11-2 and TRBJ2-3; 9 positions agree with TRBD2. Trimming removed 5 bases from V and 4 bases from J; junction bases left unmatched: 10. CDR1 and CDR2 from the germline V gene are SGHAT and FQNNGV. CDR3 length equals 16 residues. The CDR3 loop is CASSPYSGGGSDTQYF. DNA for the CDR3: TGTGCCAGCAGCCCTTATAGCGGGGGCGGGTCAGATACGCAGTATTTT.

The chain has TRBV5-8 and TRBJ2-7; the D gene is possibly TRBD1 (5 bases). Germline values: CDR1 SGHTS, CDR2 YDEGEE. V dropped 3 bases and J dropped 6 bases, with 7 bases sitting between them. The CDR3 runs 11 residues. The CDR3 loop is CASSSRVEQYF. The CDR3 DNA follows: TGTGCCAGCAGCTCCAGGGTCGAGCAGTACTTC.

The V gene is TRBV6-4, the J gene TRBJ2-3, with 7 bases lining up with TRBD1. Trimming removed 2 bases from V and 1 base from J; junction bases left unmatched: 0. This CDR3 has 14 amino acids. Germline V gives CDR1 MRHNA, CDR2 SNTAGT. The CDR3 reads CASSDGQGTDTQYF. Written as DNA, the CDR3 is TGTGCCAGCAGTGACGGACAGGGCACAGATACGCAGTATTTT.

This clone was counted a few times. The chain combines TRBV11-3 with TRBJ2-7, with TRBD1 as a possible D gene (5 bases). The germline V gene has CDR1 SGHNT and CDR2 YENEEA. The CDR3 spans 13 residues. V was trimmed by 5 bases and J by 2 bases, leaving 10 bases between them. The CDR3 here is CASSPRQTYEQYF. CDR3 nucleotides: TGTGCCAGCAGCCCCCGACAGACCTACGAGCAGTACTTC.

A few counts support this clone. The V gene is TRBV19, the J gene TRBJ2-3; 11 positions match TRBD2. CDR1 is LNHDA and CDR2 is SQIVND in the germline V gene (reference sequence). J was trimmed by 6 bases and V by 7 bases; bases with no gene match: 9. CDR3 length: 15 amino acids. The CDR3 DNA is TGTGCCAGTAAAAGACTAGCGGGAAAGGCGGATACGCAGTATTTT. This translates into CASKRLAGKADTQYF.

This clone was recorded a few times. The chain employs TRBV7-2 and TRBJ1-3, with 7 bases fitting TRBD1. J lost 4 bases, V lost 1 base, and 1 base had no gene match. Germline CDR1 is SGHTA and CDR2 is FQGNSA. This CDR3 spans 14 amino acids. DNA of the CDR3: TGTGCCAGCAGCTTAGAGACAGGGGGAAACACCATATATTTT. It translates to CASSLETGGNTIYF. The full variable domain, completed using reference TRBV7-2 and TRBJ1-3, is GAGVSQSPSNKVTEKGKDVELRCDPISGHTALYWYRQSLGQGLEFLIYFQGNSAPDKSGLPSDRFSAERTGGSVSTLTIQRTQQEDSAVYLCASSLETGGNTIYFGEGSWLTVV.

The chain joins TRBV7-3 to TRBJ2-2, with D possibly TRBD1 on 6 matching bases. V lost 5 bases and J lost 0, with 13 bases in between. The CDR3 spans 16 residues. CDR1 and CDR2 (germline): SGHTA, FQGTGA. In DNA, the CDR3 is TGTGCCAGCAGCCCAGGGGAGACTGCGAACACCGGGGAGCTGTTTTTT. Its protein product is CASSPGETANTGELFF.